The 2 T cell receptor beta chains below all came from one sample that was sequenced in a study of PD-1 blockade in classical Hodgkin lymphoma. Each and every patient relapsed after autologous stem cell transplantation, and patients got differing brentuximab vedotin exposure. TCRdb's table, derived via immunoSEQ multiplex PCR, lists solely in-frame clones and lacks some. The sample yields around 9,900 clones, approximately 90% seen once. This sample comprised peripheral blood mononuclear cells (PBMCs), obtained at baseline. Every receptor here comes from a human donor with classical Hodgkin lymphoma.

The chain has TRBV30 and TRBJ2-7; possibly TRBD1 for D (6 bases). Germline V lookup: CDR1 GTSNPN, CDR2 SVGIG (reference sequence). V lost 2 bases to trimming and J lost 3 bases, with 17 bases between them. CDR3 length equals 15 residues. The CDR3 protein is CAWSSPRGGVYEQYF. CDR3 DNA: TGTGCCTGGAGTTCCCCTCGAGGGGGAGTCTACGAGCAGTACTTC.

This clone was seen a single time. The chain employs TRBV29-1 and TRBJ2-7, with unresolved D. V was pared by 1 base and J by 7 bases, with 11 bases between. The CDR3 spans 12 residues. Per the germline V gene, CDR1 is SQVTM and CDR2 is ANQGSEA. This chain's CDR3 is CSVEAGPIEQYF. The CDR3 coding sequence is TGCAGCGTTGAAGCCGGGCCTATAGAGCAGTACTTC.